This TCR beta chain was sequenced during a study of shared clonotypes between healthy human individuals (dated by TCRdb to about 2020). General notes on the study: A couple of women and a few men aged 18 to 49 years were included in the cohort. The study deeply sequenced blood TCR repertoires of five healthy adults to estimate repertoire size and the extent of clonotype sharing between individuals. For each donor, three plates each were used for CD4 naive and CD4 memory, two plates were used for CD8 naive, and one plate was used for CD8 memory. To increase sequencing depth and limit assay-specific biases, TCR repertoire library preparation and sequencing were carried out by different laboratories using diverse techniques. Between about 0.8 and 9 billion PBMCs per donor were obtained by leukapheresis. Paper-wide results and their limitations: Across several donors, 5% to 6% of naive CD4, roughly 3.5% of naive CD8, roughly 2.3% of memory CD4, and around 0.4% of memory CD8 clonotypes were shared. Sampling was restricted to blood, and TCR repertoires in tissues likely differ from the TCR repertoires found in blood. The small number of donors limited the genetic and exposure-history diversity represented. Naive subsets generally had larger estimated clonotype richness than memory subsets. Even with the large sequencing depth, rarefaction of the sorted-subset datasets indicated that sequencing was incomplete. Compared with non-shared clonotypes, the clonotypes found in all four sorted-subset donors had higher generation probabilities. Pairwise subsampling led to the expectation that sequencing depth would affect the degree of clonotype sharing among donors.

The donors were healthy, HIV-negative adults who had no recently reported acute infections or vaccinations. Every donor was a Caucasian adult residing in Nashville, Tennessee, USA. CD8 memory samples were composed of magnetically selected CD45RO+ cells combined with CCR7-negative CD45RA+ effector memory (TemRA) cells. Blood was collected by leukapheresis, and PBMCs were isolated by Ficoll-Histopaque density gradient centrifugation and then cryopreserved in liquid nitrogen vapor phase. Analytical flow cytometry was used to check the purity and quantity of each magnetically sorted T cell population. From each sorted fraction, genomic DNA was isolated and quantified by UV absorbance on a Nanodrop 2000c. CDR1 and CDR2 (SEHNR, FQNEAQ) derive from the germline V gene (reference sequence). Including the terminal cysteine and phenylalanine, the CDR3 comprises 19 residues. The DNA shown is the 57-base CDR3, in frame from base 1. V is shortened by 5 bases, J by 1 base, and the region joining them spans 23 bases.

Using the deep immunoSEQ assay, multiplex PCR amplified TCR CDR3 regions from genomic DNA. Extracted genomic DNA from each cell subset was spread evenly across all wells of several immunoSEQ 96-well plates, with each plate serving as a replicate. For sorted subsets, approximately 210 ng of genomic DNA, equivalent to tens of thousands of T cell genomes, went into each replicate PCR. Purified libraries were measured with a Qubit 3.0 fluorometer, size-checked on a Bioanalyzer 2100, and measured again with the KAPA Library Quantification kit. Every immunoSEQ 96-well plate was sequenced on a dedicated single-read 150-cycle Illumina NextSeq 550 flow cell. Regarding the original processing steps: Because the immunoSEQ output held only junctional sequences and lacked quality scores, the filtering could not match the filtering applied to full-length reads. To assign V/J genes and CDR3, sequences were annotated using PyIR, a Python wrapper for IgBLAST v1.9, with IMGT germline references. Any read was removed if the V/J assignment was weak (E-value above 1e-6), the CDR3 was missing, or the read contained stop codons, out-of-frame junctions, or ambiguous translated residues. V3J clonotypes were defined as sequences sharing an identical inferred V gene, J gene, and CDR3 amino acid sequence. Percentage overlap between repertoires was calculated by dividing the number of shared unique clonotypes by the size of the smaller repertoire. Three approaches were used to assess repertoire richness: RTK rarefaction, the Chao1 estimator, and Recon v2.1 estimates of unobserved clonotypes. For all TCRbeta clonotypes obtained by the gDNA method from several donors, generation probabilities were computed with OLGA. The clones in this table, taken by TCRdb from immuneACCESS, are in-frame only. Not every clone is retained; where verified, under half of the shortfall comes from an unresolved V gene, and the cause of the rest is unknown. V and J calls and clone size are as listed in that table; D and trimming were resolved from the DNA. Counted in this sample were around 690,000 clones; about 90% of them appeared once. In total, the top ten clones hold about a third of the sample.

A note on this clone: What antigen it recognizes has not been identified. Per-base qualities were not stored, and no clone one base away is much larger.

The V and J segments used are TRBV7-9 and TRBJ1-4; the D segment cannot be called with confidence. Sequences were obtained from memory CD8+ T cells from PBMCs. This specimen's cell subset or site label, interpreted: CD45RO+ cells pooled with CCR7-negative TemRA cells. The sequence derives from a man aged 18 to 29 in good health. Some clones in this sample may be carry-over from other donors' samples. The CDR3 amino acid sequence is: CASSRGRQAPSGTNEKLFF. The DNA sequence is TGTGCCAGCAGCCGCGGGAGGCAGGCACCCTCGGGAACTAATGAAAAACTGTTTTTT. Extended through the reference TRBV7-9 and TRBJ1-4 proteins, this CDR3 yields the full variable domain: DTGVSQNPRHKITKRGQNVTFRCDPISEHNRLYWYRQTLGQGPEFLTYFQNEAQLEKSRLLSDRFSAERPKGSFSTLEIQRTEQGDSAMYLCASSRGRQAPSGTNEKLFFGSGTQLSVL.